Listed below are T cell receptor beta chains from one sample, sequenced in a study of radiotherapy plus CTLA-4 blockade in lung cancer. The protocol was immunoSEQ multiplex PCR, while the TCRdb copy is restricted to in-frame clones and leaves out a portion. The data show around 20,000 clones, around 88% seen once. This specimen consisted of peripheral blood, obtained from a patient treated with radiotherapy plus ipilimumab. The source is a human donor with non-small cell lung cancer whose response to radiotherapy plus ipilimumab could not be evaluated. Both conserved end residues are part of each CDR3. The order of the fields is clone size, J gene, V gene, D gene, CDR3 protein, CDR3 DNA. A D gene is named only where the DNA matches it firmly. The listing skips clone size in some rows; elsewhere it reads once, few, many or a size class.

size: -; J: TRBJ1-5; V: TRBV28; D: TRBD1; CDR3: CASTHLGTGRQPQHF; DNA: TGTGCCAGCACCCACCTGGGGACAGGCCGTCAGCCCCAGCATTTT
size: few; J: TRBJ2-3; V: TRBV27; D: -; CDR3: CASTGRDTQYF; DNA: TGTGCCAGCACGGGTCGAGATACGCAGTATTTT
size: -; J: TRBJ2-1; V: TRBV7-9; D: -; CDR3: CASSLLGAYNEQFF; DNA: TGTGCCAGCAGCTTATTAGGGGCCTACAATGAGCAGTTCTTC
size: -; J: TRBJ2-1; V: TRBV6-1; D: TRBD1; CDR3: CASSEAGQGQFF; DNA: TGTGCCAGCAGTGAGGCCGGACAGGGGCAGTTCTTC
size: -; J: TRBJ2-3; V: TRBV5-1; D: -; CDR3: CASSLAGTDTQYF; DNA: TGCGCCAGCAGCTTGGCAGGCACAGATACGCAGTATTTT
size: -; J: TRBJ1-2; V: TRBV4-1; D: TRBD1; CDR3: CASSDRGLGYGYTF; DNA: TGCGCCAGCAGCGACAGGGGGCTAGGGTATGGCTACACCTTC
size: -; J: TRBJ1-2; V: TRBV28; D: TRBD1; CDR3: CASSFRGMGGYTF; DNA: TGTGCCAGCAGTTTCAGGGGGATGGGAGGCTACACCTTC
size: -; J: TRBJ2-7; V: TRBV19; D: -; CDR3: CASSRRTPSYEQYF; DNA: TGTGCCAGTAGTAGGAGGACCCCTTCCTACGAGCAGTACTTC
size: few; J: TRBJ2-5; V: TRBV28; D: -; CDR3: CASRWGRRASQYF; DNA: TGTGCCAGCCGCTGGGGGAGGCGAGCCTCCCAGTACTTC
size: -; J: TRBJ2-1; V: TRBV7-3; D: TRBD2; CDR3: CASSLRLAGDYNEQFF; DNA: TGTGCCAGCAGCTTGAGACTAGCGGGAGATTACAATGAGCAGTTCTTC
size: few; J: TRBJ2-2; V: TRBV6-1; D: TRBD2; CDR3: CASSEEVAGGGTGELFF; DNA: TGTGCCAGCAGTGAAGAAGTAGCGGGGGGAGGCACCGGGGAGCTGTTTTTT
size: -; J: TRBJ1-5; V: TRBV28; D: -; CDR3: CASSYQGNQPQHF; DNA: TGTGCCAGCAGTTATCAGGGGAATCAGCCCCAGCATTTT
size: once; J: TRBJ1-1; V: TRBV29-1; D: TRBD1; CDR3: CSAYRGQPNTEAFF; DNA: TGCAGCGCATACAGGGGGCAACCGAACACTGAAGCTTTCTTT
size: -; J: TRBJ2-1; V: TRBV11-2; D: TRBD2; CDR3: CASSKTSGRAGSYNEQFF; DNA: TGTGCCAGCAGCAAGACTAGCGGGAGGGCCGGATCCTACAATGAGCAGTTCTTC
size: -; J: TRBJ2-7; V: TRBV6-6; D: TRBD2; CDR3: CASSPGLALSSYEQYF; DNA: TGTGCCAGCAGTCCCGGACTAGCCCTCAGCTCCTACGAGCAGTACTTC
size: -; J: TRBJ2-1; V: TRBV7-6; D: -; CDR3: CASSFQIGDEQFF; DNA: TGTGCCAGCAGCTTTCAAATAGGGGATGAGCAGTTCTTC
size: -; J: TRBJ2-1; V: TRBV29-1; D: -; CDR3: CSVAHGRGRGEQFF; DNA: TGCAGCGTTGCCCACGGCAGGGGCCGGGGTGAGCAGTTCTTC
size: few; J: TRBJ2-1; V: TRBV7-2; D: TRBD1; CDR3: CASSLRTRGQDNEQFF; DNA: TGTGCCAGCAGCTTACGGACGAGGGGGCAAGACAATGAGCAGTTCTTC
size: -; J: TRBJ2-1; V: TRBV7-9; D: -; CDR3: CASSLGTGMGGNEQFF; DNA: TGTGCCAGCAGCTTAGGGACAGGCATGGGGGGCAATGAGCAGTTCTTC
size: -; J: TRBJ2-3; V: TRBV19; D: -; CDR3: CASSSGGTQYF; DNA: TGTGCCAGTAGTAGCGGCGGTACGCAGTATTTT
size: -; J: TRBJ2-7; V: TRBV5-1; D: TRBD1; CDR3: CASSLVQGVDEQYF; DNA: TGCGCCAGCAGCTTGGTCCAGGGGGTCGACGAGCAGTACTTC
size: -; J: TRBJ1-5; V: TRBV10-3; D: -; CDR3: CAISESGNQPQHF; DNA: TGTGCCATCAGTGAATCGGGCAATCAGCCCCAGCATTTT
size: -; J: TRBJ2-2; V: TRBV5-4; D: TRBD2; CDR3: CASRRTSGRTNTGELFF; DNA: TGTGCCAGCAGGCGTACTAGCGGGAGGACGAACACCGGGGAGCTGTTTTTT
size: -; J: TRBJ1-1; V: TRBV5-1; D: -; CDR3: CASSLGFADTEAFF; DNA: TGCGCCAGCAGCTTGGGTTTTGCGGACACTGAAGCTTTCTTT
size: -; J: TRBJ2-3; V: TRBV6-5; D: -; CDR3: CASSYSTEMGDTQYF; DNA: TGCGCCAGCAGTTACTCGACGGAGATGGGAGATACGCAGTATTTT
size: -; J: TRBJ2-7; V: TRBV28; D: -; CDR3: CASSPGGIGSSYEQYF; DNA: TGTGCCAGCAGTCCAGGGGGAATCGGGAGCTCCTACGAGCAGTACTTC
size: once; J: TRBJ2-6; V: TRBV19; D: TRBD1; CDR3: CASSIGVFGTGFMGANVLTF; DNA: TGTGCCAGTAGTATAGGAGTTTTCGGGACAGGGTTTATGGGGGCCAACGTCCTGACTTTC
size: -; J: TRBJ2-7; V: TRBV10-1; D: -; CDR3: CASSDSYEQYF; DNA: TGCGCCAGCAGTGACAGCTACGAGCAGTACTTC
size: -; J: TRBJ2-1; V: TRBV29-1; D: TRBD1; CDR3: CSVEAYRGEGNEQFF; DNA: TGCAGCGTTGAAGCTTACAGGGGTGAGGGAAATGAGCAGTTCTTC
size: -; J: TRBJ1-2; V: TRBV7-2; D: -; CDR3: CASSLYRGGDHGYTF; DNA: TGTGCCAGCAGCTTGTACCGGGGAGGGGATCACGGCTACACCTTC
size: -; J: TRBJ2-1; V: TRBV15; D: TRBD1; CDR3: CATSKTDRVAEQFF; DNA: TGTGCCACCAGCAAGACGGACAGGGTGGCTGAGCAGTTCTTC
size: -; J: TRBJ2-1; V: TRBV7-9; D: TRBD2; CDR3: CASSRTSGGYNEQFF; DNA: TGTGCCAGCAGCCGGACTAGCGGGGGCTACAATGAGCAGTTCTTC